This record covers a single T cell receptor (beta chain). Its antigen target is currently unknown. No quality values exist for individual bases; no much larger clone is one base distant. Peripheral blood was donated by five healthy children aged roughly 16-56 months undergoing elective routine surgery and by five healthy nonsmoking adults. The adult controls were healthy nonsmokers aged 20-50 years, with a median age of roughly 38 years. A FACSAria III cell sorter was used to sort live, Annexin V-negative naive CD8+ T cells (CD3+CD8+CD45RA+CCR7+). Per sample, between roughly 18,000 and 110,000 naive CD8+ T cells were obtained by sorting. Ficoll-Paque density gradient centrifugation was used to isolate mononuclear cells from diluted blood. Mononuclear cells were cryopreserved in approximately 10% DMSO with about 90% FBS and stored long term at -150°C before sorting. Thawed cells were stained with Annexin V and antibodies against CD3, CD8, CCR7 and CD45RA. Genomic DNA was extracted from snap-frozen sorted cell pellets with the DNeasy Blood and Tissue Kit.

CDR1 is given as LGHNA and CDR2 as YNFKEQ, both from the germline V gene. V is cut back by 3 bases and J by 6 bases, with 7 bases in the junction unmatched. The CDR3 holds 14 amino acids from the cysteine to the phenylalanine. Only CDR3 DNA remains: 42 bases, in frame from the first base. This specimen belongs to a study of naive CD8 T cells in extremely preterm neonates (dated by TCRdb to about 2017). Regarding the complete study: An age range of 25-50 years is given for the adult participants in the abstract, whereas a range of 20-50 years is given in the methods. The study compared TCRbeta CDR3 repertoires of sorted naive CD8+ T cells across four age groups: extremely preterm neonates, term neonates, young children and adults. Broader findings and caveats from the paper: A higher proportion of shared CDR3 nucleotide sequences was found in preterm neonates (roughly 2.5%) than in term neonates (about 0.4%), young children (approximately 0.03%) and adults (roughly 0.01%). Prospective longitudinal studies of preterm and term neonates were called for by the authors so that T cell development could be tracked within individuals. As limitations, the authors pointed to a small sample size and variable productive template counts among preterm samples. Preterm CDR3s were shorter, with fewer N additions and less junctional trimming, and were closer to germline than those of older groups. Preterm neonates showed significantly lower iChao1 richness than every other age group (p < 0.05) along with an even clone distribution, indicating a less rich repertoire.

A two-step, bias-controlled multiplex PCR was used to amplify TCRbeta CDR3 regions from genomic DNA. The multiplex PCR used primers specific for every TRBV and TRBJ gene segment. The immunoSEQ Assay was used to generate TCRbeta repertoire data. Regarding the original processing steps: A relative-frequency ratio and a modified nearest-neighbor algorithm were applied to filter and cluster reads so that closely related sequences were merged. IMGT annotation was the basis for assigning V, D and J genes to CDR3 sequences. Template counts were quantified against synthetic TCR CDR3 analog sequences and normalized for PCR amplification bias. Analyses were restricted to unique productive sequences, meaning in-frame CDR3 sequences without stop codons. Clonality, defined as 1 minus Pielou's evenness, and iChao1 richness were computed with the immunoSEQ Analyzer software. JMP was used for statistical testing, with Student's t-test or a non-parametric test applied depending on Shapiro-Wilk normality results. Drawn from immuneACCESS, this table holds only the in-frame rearrangements with V and J called that TCRdb kept. Clones are partly lost; checked studies trace under half to an unresolved V gene and leave the rest unexplained. V and J calls and clone size are given by that table; D and trimming were obtained from the DNA. The sample table records over 5,000 clones; about 97% of these occur just once. The ten biggest clones cover approximately 8.6% of the sample.

The chain is assembled from TRBV4-2 and TRBJ2-7, with 8 junctional bases fitting TRBD1. Sequencing used naive CD8+ T cells from blood. The TCR was taken from a human donor in good health. The sequenced DNA: TGTGCCAGCAGCCAGAATGGACAGGGCGGCGAGCAGTACTTC. Its protein product is CASSQNGQGGEQYF.